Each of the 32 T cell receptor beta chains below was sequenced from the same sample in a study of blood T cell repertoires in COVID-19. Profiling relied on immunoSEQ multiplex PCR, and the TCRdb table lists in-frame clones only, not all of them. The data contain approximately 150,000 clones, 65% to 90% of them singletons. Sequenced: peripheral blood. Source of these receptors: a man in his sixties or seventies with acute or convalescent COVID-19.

Here the CDR3 reads CASSSTEPTSGSFYEQYF. Here the CDR3 DNA reads TGTGCCAGCAGCTCGACCGAACCCACTAGCGGGAGTTTTTACGAGCAGTACTTC. J is TRBJ2-7 and V is TRBV7-9, with 11 bases aligning to TRBD2. The J segment lost 4 bases and the V segment lost 4 bases, leaving 15 bases of the junction unmatched. The CDR3 sequence is 18 residues long. Germline V gene data show CDR1 as SEHNR and CDR2 as FQNEAQ (reference sequence).

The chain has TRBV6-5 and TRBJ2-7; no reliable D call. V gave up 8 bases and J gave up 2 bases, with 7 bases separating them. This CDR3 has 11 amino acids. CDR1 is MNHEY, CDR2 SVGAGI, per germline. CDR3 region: CASEVAYEQYF. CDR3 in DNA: TGTGCCAGCGAGGTCGCCTACGAGCAGTACTTC.

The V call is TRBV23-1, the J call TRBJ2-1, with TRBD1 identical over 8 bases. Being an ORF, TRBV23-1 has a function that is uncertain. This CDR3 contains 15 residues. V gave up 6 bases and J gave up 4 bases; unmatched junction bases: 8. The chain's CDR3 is CASSPDRVGYNEQFF. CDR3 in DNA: TGCGCCAGCAGCCCGGACAGGGTTGGGTACAATGAGCAGTTCTTC.

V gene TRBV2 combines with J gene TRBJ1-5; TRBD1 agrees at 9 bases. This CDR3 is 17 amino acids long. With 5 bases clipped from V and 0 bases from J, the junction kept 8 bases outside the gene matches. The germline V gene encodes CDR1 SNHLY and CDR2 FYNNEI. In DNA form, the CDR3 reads TGTGCCAGCAGTTTGAGACAGGGGGATACTAGCAATCAGCCCCAGCATTTT. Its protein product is CASSLRQGDTSNQPQHF.

As DNA, the CDR3 is TGTGCCAGCAGTTTATCTGGGGGCGCGGGCACTGAAGCTTTCTTT. It yields the protein CASSLSGGAGTEAFF. The rearrangement joins TRBV28 to TRBJ1-1, with a weak D call TRBD1 (6 bases). With 1 base removed from V and 4 bases from J, the gap between germline ends came to 13 bases. The CDR3 covers 15 residues. Germline CDR1 and CDR2: MDHEN and SYDVKM.

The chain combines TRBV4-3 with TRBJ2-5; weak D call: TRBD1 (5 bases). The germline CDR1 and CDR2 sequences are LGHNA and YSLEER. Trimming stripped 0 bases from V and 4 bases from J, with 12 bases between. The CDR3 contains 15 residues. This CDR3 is CASSQEGVRGETQYF. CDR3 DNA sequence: TGCGCCAGCAGCCAAGAAGGGGTAAGAGGAGAGACCCAGTACTTC.

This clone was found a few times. The CDR3 DNA sequence: TGTGCCAGCAACCCTACAGGATTAGGAACAGATACGCAGTATTTT. Translated: CASNPTGLGTDTQYF. The chain carries TRBV7-2 and TRBJ2-3; D is perhaps TRBD1 (5 bases). V was shortened by 7 bases and J by 3 bases, with 17 bases between the two germline ends. CDR3 length equals 15 residues. CDR1 SGHTA and CDR2 FQGNSA come from the germline V gene.

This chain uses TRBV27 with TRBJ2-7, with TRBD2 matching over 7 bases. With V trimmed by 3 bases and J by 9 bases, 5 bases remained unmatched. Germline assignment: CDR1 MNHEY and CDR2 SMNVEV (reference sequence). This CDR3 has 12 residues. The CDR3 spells CASSFGEGVQYF. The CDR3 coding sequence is TGTGCCAGCAGTTTTGGGGAGGGTGTGCAGTACTTC.

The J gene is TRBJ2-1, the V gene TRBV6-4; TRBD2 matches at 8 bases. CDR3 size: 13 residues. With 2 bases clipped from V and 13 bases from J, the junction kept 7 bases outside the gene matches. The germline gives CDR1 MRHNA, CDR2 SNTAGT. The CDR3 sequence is CASSDGRLATQFF. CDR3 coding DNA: TGTGCCAGCAGTGACGGACGACTAGCGACTCAGTTCTTC.

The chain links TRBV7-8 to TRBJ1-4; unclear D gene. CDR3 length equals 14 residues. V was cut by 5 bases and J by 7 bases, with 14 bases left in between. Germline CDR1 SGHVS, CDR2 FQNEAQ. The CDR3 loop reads CASSTTPGSEKLFF. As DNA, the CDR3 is TGTGCCAGCAGCACGACACCTGGGAGTGAAAAACTGTTTTTT.

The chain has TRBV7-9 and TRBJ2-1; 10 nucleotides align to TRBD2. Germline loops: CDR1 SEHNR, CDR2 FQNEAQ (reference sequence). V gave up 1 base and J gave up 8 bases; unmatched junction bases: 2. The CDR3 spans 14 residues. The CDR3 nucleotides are TGTGCCAGCAGCTTAGGGCTAGCGGGAGATGAGCAGTTCTTC. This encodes CASSLGLAGDEQFF.

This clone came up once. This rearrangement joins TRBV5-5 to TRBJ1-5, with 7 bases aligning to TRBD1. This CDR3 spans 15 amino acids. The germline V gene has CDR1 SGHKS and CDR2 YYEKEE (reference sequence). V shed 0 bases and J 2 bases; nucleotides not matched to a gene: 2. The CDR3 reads CASSLGQGGNQPQHF. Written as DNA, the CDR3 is TGTGCCAGCAGCTTGGGACAGGGAGGCAATCAGCCCCAGCATTTT.

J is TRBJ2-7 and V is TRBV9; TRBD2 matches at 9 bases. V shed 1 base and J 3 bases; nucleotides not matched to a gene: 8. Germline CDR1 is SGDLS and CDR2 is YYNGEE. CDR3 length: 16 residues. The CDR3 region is CASSVSGGRELYEQYF. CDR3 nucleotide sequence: TGTGCCAGCAGCGTAAGCGGCGGGAGGGAGCTCTACGAGCAGTACTTC.

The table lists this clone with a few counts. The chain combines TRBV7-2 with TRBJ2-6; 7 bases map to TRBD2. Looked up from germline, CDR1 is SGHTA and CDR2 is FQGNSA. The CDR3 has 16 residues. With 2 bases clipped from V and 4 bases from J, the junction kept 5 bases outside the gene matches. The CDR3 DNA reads TGTGCCAGCAGCTTAACGGGGGGTGCGGGGGCCAACGTCCTGACTTTC. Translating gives CASSLTGGAGANVLTF.

The CDR3, as DNA: TGTGCCAGCAGCCCCCCGGGGTGGGCCAATTTCACCGGGGAGCTGTTTTTT. Encoded protein: CASSPPGWANFTGELFF. The chain recombines TRBV7-2 with TRBJ2-2; D might be TRBD2 (5 bases). The CDR3 spans 17 residues. CDR1 and CDR2 from the germline V gene are SGHTA and FQGNSA. V lost 5 bases and J 4 bases, leaving 20 bases between the germline ends.

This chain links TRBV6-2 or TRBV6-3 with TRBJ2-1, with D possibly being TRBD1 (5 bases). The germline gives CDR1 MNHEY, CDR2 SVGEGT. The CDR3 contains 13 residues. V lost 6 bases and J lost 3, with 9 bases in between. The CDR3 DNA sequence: TGTGCCAGCAGCCCCAGGGTCTACAATGAGCAGTTCTTC. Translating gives CASSPRVYNEQFF.

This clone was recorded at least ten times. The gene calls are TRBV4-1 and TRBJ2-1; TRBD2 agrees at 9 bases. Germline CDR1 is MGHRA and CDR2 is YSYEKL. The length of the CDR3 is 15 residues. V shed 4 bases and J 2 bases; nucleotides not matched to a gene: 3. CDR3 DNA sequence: TGCGCCAGCAGCCTTAGCGGGAGTACCTACAATGAGCAGTTCTTC. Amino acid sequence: CASSLSGSTYNEQFF.

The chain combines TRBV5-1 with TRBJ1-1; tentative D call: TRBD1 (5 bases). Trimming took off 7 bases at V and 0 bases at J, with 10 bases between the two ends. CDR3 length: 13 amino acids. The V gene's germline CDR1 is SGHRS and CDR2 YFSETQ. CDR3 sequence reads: CASGAGMNTEAFF. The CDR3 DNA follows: TGCGCCAGCGGGGCCGGCATGAACACTGAAGCTTTCTTT.

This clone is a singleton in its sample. The CDR3 reads CASSAGTSGESYEQYF. For the CDR3, the DNA is TGTGCCAGCAGCGCCGGGACTAGCGGGGAATCCTACGAGCAGTACTTC. This chain uses TRBV6-2 or TRBV6-3 with TRBJ2-7; 13 nucleotides agree with TRBD2. Germline CDR1 is MNHEY and CDR2 is SVGEGT. The CDR3 has 16 residues. J was trimmed by 1 base and V by 6 bases; bases with no gene match: 6.

CDR3 in amino acids: CASRDRVSYEQYF. DNA of the CDR3: TGTGCCAGCAGGGACAGGGTGTCCTACGAGCAGTACTTC. The V and J genes are TRBV25-1 and TRBJ2-7; 8 bases agree with TRBD1. V was pared by 6 bases and J by 1 base, with 2 bases of the junction left unmatched. The CDR3 runs 13 residues. Germline CDR1 MGHDK, CDR2 SYGVNS.

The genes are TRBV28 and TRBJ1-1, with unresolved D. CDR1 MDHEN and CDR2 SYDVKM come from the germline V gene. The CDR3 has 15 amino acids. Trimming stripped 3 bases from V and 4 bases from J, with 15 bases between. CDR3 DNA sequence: TGTGCCAGCAGTTTCTTTGGGTCGGGAAGCACTGAAGCTTTCTTT. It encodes CASSFFGSGSTEAFF.

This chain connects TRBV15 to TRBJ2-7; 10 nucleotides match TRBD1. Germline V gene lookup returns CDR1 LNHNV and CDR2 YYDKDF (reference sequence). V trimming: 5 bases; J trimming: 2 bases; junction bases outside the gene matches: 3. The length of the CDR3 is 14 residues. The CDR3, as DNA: TGTGCCACCAGCCCCGACAGGGGGCCCTACGAGCAGTACTTC. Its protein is CATSPDRGPYEQYF.

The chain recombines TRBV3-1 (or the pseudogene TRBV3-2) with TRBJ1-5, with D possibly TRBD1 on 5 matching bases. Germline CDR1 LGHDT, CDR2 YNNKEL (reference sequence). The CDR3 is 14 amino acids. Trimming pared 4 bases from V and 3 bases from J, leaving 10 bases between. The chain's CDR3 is CASSRGADNQPQHF. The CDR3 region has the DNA TGTGCCAGCAGCCGCGGGGCGGACAATCAGCCCCAGCATTTT.

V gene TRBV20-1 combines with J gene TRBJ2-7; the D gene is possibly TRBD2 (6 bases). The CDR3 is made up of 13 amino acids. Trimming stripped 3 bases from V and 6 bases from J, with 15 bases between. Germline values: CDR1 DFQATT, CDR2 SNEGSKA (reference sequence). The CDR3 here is CSASLGRGFEQYF. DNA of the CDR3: TGCAGTGCTAGTCTCGGGAGAGGATTCGAGCAGTACTTC.

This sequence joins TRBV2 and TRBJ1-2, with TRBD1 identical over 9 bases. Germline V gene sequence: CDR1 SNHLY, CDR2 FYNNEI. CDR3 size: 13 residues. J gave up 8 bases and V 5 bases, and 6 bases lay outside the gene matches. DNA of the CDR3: TGTGCCAGCAGTTCGACAGGGGGTGGGGGCTACACCTTC. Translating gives CASSSTGGGGYTF.

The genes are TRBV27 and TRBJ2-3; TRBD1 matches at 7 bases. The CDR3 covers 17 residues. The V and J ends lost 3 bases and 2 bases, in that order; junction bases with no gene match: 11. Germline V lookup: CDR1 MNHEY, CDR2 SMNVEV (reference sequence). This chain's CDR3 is CASSFYRGRIDTDTQYF. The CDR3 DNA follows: TGTGCCAGCAGTTTCTACAGGGGAAGGATAGACACAGATACGCAGTATTTT.

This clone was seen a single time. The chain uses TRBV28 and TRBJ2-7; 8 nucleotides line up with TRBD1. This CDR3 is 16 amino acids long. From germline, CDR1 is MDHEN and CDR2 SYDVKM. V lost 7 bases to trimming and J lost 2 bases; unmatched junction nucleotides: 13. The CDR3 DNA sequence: TGTGCCAGCAATACCCCGGGGACAGGTAATACCTACGAGCAGTACTTC. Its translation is CASNTPGTGNTYEQYF. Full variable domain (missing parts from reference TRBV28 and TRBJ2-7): DVKVTQSSRYLVKRTGEKVFLECVQDMDHENMFWYRQDPGLGLRLIYFSYDVKMKEKGDIPEGYSVSREKKERFSLILESASTNQTSMYLCASNTPGTGNTYEQYFGPGTRLTVT.

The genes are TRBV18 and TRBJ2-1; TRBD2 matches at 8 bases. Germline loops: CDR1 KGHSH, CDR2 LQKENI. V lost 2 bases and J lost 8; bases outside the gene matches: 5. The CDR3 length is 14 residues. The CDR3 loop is CASSPSGRLYEQFF. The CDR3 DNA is TGTGCCAGCTCACCAAGCGGGAGATTGTATGAGCAGTTCTTC.

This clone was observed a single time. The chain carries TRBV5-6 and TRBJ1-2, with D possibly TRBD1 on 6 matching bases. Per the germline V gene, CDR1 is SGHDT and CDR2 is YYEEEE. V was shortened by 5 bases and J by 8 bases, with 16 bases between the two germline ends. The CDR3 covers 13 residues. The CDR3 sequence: CASRKGVGYGYTF. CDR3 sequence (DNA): TGTGCCAGCAGAAAGGGGGTCGGGTACGGCTACACCTTC.

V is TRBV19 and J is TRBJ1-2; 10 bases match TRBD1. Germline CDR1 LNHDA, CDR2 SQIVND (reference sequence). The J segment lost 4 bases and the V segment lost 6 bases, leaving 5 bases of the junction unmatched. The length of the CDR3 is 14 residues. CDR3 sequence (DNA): TGTGCCAGTAGCCGGACAGGGGGATTCTATGGCTACACCTTC. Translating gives CASSRTGGFYGYTF.

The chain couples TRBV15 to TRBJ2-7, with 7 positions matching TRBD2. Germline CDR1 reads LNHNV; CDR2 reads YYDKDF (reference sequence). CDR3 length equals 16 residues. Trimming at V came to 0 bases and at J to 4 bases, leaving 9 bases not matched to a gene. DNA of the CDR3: TGTGCCACCAGCAGAGATCCTGGTCCGGGAGGATACGAGCAGTACTTC. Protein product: CATSRDPGPGGYEQYF.

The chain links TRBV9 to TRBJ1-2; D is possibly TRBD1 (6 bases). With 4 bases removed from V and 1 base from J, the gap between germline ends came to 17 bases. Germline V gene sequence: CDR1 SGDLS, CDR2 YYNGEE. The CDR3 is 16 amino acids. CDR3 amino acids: CASSPRGGRGNYGYTF. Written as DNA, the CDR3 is TGTGCCAGCAGCCCCCGGGGGGGGCGAGGTAACTATGGCTACACCTTC.